These 13 T cell receptor beta chains were sequenced from one sample in a study of OX40 agonist ivuxolimab in advanced cancers. Sequencing was performed with immunoSEQ multiplex PCR; in TCRdb, only in-frame clones are kept and a portion is missing. This sample has approximately 41,000 clones, with around four fifths found just once. The sequencing here drew on CD4+ or CD8+ T cells sorted from blood, taken in a trial of the OX40 agonist ivuxolimab. All receptors derive from an adult with an advanced solid tumor such as melanoma, head and neck, liver or kidney cancer.

The J gene is TRBJ2-3, the V gene TRBV7-9; the match to TRBD1 covers 7 bases. Trimming removed 5 bases from V and 10 bases from J; junction bases left unmatched: 12. This CDR3 spans 14 amino acids. CDR1 and CDR2 from the germline V gene are SEHNR and FQNEAQ (reference sequence). As DNA, the CDR3 is TGTGCCAGCAGCCTAACTCCCCAGACAGGGTCGCAGTATTTT. The encoded protein is CASSLTPQTGSQYF.

The chain joins TRBV14 to TRBJ2-1; 11 bases match TRBD2. Germline assignment: CDR1 SGHDN and CDR2 FVKESK. CDR3 size: 15 residues. Germline trimming cut 4 bases from V and 7 bases from J; bases unmatched to any gene: 6. DNA of the CDR3: TGTGCCAGCAGCCCCGGACTAGCGGGCCCGAATGAGCAGTTCTTC. Amino acids: CASSPGLAGPNEQFF.

The J gene is TRBJ1-1, the V gene TRBV9; D unclear. The CDR3 has 14 amino acids. Trimming left V 4 bases short and J 6 bases short, with 16 bases between. Germline V gene lookup returns CDR1 SGDLS and CDR2 YYNGEE. DNA for the CDR3: TGTGCCAGCAGCACGGGGAGGTGGGGATCTGAAGCTTTCTTT. Protein: CASSTGRWGSEAFF.

The CDR3 region is CASSLFSNTEAFF. The CDR3 nucleotides read TGTGCCAGCAGTTTATTTTCGAACACTGAAGCTTTCTTT. V gene TRBV27 combines with J gene TRBJ1-1; no clear D. Between the trimmed V and J ends, which lost 1 base and 1 base, there was a span of 4 bases. This CDR3 is 13 amino acids long. CDR1 and CDR2 (germline): MNHEY, SMNVEV (reference sequence).

This chain joins TRBV10-1 and TRBJ2-1, with 12 positions matching TRBD2. V was pared by 0 bases and J by 15 bases, with 3 bases of the junction left unmatched. The CDR3 has 13 residues. The V gene's germline CDR1 is WNHNN and CDR2 SYGVQD (reference sequence). The CDR3 nucleotides read TGCGCCAGCAGTGAGTCGACTAGCGGGAGAATGTTCTTC. This sequence encodes CASSESTSGRMFF.

The chain couples TRBV5-5 to TRBJ2-5, with D possibly being TRBD2 (5 bases). CDR1 SGHKS and CDR2 YYEKEE come from the germline V gene (reference sequence). V was clipped by 4 bases and J by 5 bases, with 12 bases between them. The CDR3 spans 13 residues. The CDR3 protein is CASSGRGRETQYF. CDR3 DNA: TGTGCCAGCAGCGGCCGGGGTCGGGAGACCCAGTACTTC.

This chain connects TRBV6-5 to TRBJ1-4, with TRBD1 matching over 8 bases. The germline V gene encodes CDR1 MNHEY and CDR2 SVGAGI. This CDR3 region has 14 residues. The V gene end was trimmed by 4 bases and the J gene end by 8 bases; junction bases not matched to a gene: 6. CDR3 loop: CASSSDRGNEKLFF. DNA for the CDR3: TGTGCCAGCAGTTCCGACAGGGGTAACGAAAAACTGTTTTTT.

This clone was detected a few times. The chain joins TRBV28 to TRBJ1-4; perhaps TRBD1 as D (5 bases). From germline, CDR1 is MDHEN and CDR2 SYDVKM. There are 14 residues in the CDR3. V was shortened by 10 bases and J by 2 bases, with 14 bases between the two germline ends. CDR3 region: CAIQVFGTNEKLFF. The CDR3 region has the DNA TGTGCCATACAGGTCTTCGGGACTAATGAAAAACTGTTTTTT.

This sequence joins TRBV2 and TRBJ2-7; 7 bases align to TRBD1. The length of the CDR3 is 12 residues. Per germline, CDR1 SNHLY and CDR2 FYNNEI. V dropped 9 bases and J dropped 9; count of bases not matched to a gene: 11. The CDR3 DNA sequence: TGTGCCAGGCGAGACAGGGTGTATGGGCAGTACTTC. Protein product: CARRDRVYGQYF.

The genes are TRBV19 and TRBJ2-5; 7 bases are a match to TRBD1. V trimming: 5 bases; J trimming: 3 bases; junction bases outside the gene matches: 9. The germline CDR1 and CDR2 sequences are LNHDA and SQIVND (reference sequence). CDR3 length: 15 amino acids. The CDR3 DNA reads TGTGCCAGTAGTGTCCGACAGGGACCAGAAGAGACCCAGTACTTC. Translating gives CASSVRQGPEETQYF.

This clone has a handful of counts. This chain joins TRBV7-6 and TRBJ1-1, with D perhaps matching TRBD1 (5 bases). This CDR3 region has 15 residues. CDR1 is SGHVS, CDR2 FNYEAQ, per germline. Trimming removed 5 bases at V and 4 bases at J, with 17 bases between. CDR3: CASSHRPSGGTEAFF. For the CDR3, the DNA is TGTGCCAGCAGCCACAGGCCGAGCGGGGGCACTGAAGCTTTCTTT.

This clone was seen only once. The chain recombines TRBV5-1 with TRBJ2-1; possibly TRBD1 for D (5 bases). V lost 0 bases and J lost 0, with 10 bases in between. Germline loops: CDR1 SGHRS, CDR2 YFSETQ. There are 16 residues in the CDR3. The CDR3 nucleotides read TGCGCCAGCAGCTTGGGCGACAGATACTCCTACAATGAGCAGTTCTTC. Protein product: CASSLGDRYSYNEQFF. Together with reference TRBV5-1 and TRBJ2-1, the CDR3 gives the full variable domain: KAGVTQTPRYLIKTRGQQVTLSCSPISGHRSVSWYQQTPGQGLQFLFEYFSETQRNKGNFPGRFSGRQFSNSRSEMNVSTLELGDSALYLCASSLGDRYSYNEQFFGPGTRLTVL.

This chain uses TRBV6-6 with TRBJ2-7, with 9 bases identical to TRBD2. The V segment lost 6 bases and the J segment 5 bases; nucleotides outside the gene matches: 5. The CDR3 spans 13 residues. CDR1 is MNHNY and CDR2 is SVGAGI in the germline V gene (reference sequence). CDR3 coding DNA: TGTGCCAGCAGACAGGGACTAGCAGACGAGCAGTACTTC. Amino acid sequence: CASRQGLADEQYF.